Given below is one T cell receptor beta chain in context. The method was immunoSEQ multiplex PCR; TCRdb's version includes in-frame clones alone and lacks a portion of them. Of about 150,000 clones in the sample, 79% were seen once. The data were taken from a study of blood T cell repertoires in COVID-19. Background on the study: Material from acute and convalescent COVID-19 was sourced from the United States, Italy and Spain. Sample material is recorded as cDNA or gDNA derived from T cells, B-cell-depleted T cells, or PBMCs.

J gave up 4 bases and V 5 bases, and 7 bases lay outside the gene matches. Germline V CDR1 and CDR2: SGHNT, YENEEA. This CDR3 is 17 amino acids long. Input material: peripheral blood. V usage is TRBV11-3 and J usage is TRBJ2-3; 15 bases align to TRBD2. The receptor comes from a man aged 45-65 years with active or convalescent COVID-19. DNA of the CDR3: TGTGCCAGCAGCCCCGGACTAGCGGGAGGGCCATCAGATACGCAGTATTTT. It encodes CASSPGLAGGPSDTQYF.